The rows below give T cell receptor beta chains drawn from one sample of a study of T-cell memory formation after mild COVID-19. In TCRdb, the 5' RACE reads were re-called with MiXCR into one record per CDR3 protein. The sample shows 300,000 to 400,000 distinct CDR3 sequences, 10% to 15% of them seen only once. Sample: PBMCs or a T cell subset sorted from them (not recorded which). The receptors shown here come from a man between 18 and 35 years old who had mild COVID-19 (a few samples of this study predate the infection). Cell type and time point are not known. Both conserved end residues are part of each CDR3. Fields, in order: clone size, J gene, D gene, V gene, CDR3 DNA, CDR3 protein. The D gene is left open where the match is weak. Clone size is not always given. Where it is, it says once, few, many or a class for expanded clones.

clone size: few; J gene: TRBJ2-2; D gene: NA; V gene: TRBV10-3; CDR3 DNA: TGTGCCATCAGTGGATCGACCGGGGAGCTGTTTTTT; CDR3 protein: CAISGSTGELFF
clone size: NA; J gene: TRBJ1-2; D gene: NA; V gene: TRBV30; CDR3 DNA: TGTGCCTGGAGTGAGGGAACAGCCTATGGCTACACCTTC; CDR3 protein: CAWSEGTAYGYTF
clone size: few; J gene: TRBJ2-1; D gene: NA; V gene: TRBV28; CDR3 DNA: TGTGCCAGCAGCCGACCCCCCAATGAGCAGTTCTTC; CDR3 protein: CASSRPPNEQFF
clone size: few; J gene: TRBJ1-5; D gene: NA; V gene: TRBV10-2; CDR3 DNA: TGCGCCAGCAGTGAGTCAAAGGGATACCAGCCCCAGCATTTT; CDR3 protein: CASSESKGYQPQHF
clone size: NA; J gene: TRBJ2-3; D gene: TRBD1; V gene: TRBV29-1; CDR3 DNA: TGCAGCGTTGAGGGCGGGACAGGTCTTTTAGCAGATACGCAGTATTTT; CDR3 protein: CSVEGGTGLLADTQYF
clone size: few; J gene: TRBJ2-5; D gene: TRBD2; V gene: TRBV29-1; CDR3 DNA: TGCAGCGCCGAAGCTAGCGGCCAAGAGACCCAGTACTTC; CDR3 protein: CSAEASGQETQYF
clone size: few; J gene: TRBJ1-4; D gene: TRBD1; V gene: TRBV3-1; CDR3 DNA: TGTGCCAGCAGCCAACGACAGGGGAAGACTGAAAAACTGTTTTTT; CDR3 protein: CASSQRQGKTEKLFF
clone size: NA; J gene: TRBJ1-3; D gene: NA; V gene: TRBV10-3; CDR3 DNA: TGTGCCACCGGACTCTCTGGAAACACCATATATTTT; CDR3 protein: CATGLSGNTIYF
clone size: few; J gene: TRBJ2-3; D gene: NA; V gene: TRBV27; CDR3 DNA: TGTGCAGTAGCGAGCGCGCCAGATACGCAGTATTTT; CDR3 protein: CAVASAPDTQYF
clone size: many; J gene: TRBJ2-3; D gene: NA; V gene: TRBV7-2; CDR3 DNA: TGTGCCAGCAGCGTGCAGTCCACAGATACGCAGTATTTT; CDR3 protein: CASSVQSTDTQYF
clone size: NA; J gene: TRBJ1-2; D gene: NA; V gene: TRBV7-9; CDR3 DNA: TGTGCCAGCAGCTCGACAGCGTTAGGATATGGCTACACCTTC; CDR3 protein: CASSSTALGYGYTF
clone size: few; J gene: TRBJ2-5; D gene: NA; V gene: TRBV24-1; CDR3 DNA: TGTGCCACCAGTGGCTCGGACTCCCCGTCCGGGGAGACCCAGTACTTC; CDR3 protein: CATSGSDSPSGETQYF
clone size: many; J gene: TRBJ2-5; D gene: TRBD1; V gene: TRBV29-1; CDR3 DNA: TGCAGCGTTGAAGATCGACAGGGCCAAGAAGAGACCCAGTACTTC; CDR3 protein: CSVEDRQGQEETQYF